This TCR beta chain stems from a study of Graves' ophthalmopathy and Graves' hyperthyroidism. About the research overall: Sampling took place at initial diagnosis, with peripheral blood obtained before any treatment. Study outcomes and limitations: A model built from 13 signatures distinguished ophthalmopathy from stable hyperthyroidism with around 91% sensitivity and about 81% specificity. Most thyroid clonotypes with frequency above 0.001 were detected in blood too.

To note about this clonotype: The antigen is not known.

As the template, RNA transcripts were used to amplify TCR beta CDR3 regions. HTBI-primed first-round RT-PCR preceded second-round multiplex PCR. One entry per CDR3 protein, called by TCRdb with MiXCR from the multiplex PCR reads. The data show a few hundred thousand distinct CDR3 sequences, roughly 17% seen once. PBMCs were isolated by Ficoll-Paque density gradient centrifugation, using roughly 10 ml of fresh peripheral blood as the starting material. The sequenced sample consisted of peripheral blood. The receptor comes from an adult man with Graves' ophthalmopathy.

The CDR3 sequence: CSARFVSVYTEAFF. In DNA form, the CDR3 reads TGCAGTGCTAGATTTGTGTCAGTTTACACTGAAGCTTTCTTT. The chain carries TRBV20-1 and TRBJ1-1; D is unclear. The V gene's germline CDR1 is DFQATT and CDR2 SNEGSKA (reference sequence). Trimming shortened V by 2 bases and J by 3 bases, and 13 bases separated the two germline ends. The CDR3 runs to 14 residues.